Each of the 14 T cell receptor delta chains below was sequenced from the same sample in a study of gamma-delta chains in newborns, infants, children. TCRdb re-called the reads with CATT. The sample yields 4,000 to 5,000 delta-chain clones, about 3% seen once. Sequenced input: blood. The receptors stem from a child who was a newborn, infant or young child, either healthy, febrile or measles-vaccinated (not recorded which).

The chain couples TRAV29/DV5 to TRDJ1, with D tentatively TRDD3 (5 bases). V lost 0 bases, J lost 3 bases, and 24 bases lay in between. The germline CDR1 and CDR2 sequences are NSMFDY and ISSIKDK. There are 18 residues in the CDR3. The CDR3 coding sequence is TGTGCAGCAAGCGAAGCTACGTCCGTTCCAACGGGGGCCGATAAACTCATCTTT. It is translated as CAASEATSVPTGADKLIF.

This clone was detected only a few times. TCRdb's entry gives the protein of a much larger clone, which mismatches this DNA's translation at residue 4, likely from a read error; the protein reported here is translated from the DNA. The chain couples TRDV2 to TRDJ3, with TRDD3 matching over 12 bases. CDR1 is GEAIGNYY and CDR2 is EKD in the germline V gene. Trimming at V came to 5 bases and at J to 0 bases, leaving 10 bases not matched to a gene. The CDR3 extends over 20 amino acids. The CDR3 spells CACGPVLGDTGSWDTRQMFF. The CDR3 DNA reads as TGTGCCTGTGGCCCAGTACTGGGGGATACAGGCTCCTGGGACACCCGACAGATGTTTTTC.

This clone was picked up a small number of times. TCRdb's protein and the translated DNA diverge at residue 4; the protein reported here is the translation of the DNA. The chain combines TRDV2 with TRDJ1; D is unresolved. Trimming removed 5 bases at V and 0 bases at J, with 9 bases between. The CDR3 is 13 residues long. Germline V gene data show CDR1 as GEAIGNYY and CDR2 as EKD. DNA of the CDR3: TGTGCCTGTGGCCATCTAGACACCGATAAACTCATCTTT. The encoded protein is CACGHLDTDKLIF.

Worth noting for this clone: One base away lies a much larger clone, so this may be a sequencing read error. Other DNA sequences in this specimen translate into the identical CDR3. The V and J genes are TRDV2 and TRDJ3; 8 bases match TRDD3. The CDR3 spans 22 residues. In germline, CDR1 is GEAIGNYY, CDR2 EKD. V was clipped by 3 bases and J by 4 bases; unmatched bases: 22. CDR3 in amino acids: CACDGISDRWGINSWDTRQMFF. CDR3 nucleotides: TGTGCCTGTGACGGAATTTCAGACCGGTGGGGGATTAACTCATGGGACACCCGACAGATGTTTTTC.

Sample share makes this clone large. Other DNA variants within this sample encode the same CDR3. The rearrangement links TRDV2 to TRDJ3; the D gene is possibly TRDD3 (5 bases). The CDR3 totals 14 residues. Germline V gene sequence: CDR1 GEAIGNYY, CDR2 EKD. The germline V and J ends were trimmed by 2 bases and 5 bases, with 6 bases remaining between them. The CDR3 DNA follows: TGTGCCTGTGACATACTGGGGGACACCCGACAGATGTTTTTC. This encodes CACDILGDTRQMFF.

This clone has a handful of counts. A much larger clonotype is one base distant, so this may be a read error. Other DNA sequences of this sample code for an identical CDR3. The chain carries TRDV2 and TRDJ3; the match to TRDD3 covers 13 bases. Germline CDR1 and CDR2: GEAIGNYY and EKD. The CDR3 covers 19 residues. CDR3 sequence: CACDTLGDTSSWDTRQMFF. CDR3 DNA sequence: TGCGCCTGTGACACACTGGGGGATACGAGCTCCTGGGACACCCGACAGATGTTTTTC.

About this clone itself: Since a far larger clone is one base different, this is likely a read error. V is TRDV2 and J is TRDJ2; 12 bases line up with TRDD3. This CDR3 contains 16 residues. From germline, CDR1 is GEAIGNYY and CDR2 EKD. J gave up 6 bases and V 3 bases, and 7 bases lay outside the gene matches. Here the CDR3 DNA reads TGTGCCTGTGACGCCCCACTGGGGGATACCCCAGCACAACTCTTCTTT. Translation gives CACDAPLGDTPAQLFF.

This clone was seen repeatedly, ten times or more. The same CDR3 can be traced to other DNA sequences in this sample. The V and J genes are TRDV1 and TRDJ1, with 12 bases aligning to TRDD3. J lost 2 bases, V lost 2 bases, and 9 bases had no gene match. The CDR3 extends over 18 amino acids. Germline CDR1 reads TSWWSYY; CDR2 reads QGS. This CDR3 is CALGEGYWGIHETDKLIF. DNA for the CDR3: TGTGCTCTTGGGGAAGGGTACTGGGGGATACATGAGACCGATAAACTCATCTTT.

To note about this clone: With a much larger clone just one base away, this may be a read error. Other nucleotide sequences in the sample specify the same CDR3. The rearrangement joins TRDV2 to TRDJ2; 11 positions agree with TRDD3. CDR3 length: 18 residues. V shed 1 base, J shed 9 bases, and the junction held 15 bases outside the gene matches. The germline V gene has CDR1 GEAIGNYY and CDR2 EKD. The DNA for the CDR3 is TGTGCCTGTGACACTGTGTTGGGGGATACGCGGCACCCCCCACAACTCTTCTTT. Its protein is CACDTVLGDTRHPPQLFF.

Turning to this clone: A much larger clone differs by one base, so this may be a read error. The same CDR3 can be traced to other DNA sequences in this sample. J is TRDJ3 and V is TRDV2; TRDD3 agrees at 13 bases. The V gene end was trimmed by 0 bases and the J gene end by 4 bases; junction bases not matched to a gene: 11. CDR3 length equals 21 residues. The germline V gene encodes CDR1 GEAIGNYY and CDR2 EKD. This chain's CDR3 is CACDTVLGDTLSSWDTRQMFF. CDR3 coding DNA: TGTGCCTGTGACACCGTACTGGGGGATACGCTAAGCTCATGGGACACCCGACAGATGTTTTTC.

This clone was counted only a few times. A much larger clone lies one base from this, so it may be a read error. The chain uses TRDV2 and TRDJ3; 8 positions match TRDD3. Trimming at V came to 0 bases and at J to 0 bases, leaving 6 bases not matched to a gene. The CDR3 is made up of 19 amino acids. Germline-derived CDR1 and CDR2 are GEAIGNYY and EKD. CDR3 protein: CACDTLYWGGSWDTRQMFF. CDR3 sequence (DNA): TGTGCCTGTGACACCTTGTACTGGGGGGGCTCCTGGGACACCCGACAGATGTTTTTC.

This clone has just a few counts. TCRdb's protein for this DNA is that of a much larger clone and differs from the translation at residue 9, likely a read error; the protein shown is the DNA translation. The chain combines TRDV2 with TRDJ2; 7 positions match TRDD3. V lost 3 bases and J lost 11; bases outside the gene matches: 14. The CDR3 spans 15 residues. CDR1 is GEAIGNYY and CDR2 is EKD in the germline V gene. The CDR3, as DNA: TGTGCCTGTGACCCCTTACTGGGGAATACCGGGCAACTCTTCTTT. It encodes CACDPLLGNTGQLFF.

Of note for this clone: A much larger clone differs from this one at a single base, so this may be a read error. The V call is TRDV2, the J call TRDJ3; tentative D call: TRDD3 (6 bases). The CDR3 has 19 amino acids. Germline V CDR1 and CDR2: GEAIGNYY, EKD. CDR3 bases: TGTGCCTGTGACACCGTAGGGGGGACCACCTCCTGGGACACCCAACAGATGTTTTTC. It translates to CACDTVGGTTSWDTQQMFF.

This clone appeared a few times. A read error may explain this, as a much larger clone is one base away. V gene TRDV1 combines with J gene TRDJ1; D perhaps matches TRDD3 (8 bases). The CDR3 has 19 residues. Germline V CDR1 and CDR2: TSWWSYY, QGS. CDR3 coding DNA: TGTGCTCTTGGTGACATTCCTACTGTCGACTGGGGGTCCCCCGATAGACTCATCTTT. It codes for CALGDIPTVDWGSPDRLIF.